This TCR beta chain was sequenced in a study of a mutant IDH1 vaccine in newly diagnosed glioma. Study at large: Vaccination was launched 4-6 weeks after radiotherapy alone, or with temozolomide cycles. It was radiotherapy, temozolomide, or both that patients received previously, with most receiving both. Findings and limits, study-wide: Among all patients, vaccine-induced immune responses occurred in roughly 93%.

Using immunoSEQ multiplex PCR, the repertoire was profiled, and TCRdb retains in-frame clones only, with some absent. The sample includes more than 50,000 clones, about 89% of them seen just once. Time point: week 11, during vaccination. Each dose delivered 300 ug of mutant IDH1 20-mer peptide subcutaneously with imiquimod. New WHO grade 3 or 4 astrocytomas that were IDH1-mutant and ATRX-lost occurred in the donors. Turning to this clone: Its antigen is currently unknown.

The V gene's germline CDR1 is MDHEN and CDR2 SYDVKM. The V gene lost 3 bases and the J gene lost 5 bases, with 19 bases spanning the gap. The CDR3 sequence is 16 residues long. Sample: PBMCs, taken from a glioma patient whose treatment included an IDH1 peptide vaccine. The chain has TRBV28 and TRBJ1-2; a weak D match, TRBD1 (6 bases). The source is a man aged 35 to 55 with glioma. The CDR3 loop reads CASSFRGGRSVYGYTF. The DNA of the CDR3 is TGTGCCAGCAGTTTTAGAGGGGGTCGTAGTGTTTATGGCTACACCTTC.